This T cell receptor (beta chain) was captured in a study of cytomegalovirus exposure and HLA in healthy donors. General study findings and limits: Previously analyzed data showed that most TCR beta V segments were productive at a frequency of about 90% or about 30%.

This clone appeared a few times. Its antigen is as yet unknown. A multiplex PCR was run with 60 Vbeta primers and 13 Jbeta primers. Sequenced by immunoSEQ multiplex PCR; TCRdb stores in-frame clones only, minus some. The sample yields 100,000 to 150,000 clones, more than 70% seen once. CDR1 and CDR2 (germline): SEHNR, FQNEAQ (reference sequence). V lost 5 bases to trimming and J lost 5 bases; unmatched junction nucleotides: 12. This CDR3 region has 16 residues. The sequence was obtained from a man aged 30 to 45 in good health and CMV-seronegative. Sequencing input: PBMCs. The chain recombines TRBV7-9 with TRBJ1-1, with 9 nucleotides matching TRBD1. CDR3 nucleotide sequence: TGTGCCAGCAGCCCGCAGGACAGGGGATGGGGGACTGAAGCTTTCTTT. The encoded protein is CASSPQDRGWGTEAFF.